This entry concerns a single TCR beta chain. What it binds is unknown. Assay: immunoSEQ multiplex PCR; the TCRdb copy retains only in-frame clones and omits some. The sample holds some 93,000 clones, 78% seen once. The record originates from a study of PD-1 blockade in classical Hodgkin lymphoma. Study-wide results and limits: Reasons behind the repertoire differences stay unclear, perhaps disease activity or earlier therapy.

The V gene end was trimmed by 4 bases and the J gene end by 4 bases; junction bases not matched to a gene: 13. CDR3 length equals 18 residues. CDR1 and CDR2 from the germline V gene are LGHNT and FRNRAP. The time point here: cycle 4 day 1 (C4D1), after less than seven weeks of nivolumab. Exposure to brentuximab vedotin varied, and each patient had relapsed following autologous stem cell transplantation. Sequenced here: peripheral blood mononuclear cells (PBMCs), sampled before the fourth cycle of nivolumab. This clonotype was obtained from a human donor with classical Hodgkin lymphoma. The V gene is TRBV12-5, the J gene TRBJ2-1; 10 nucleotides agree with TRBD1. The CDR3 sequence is CASGSQRAGQGRYNEQFF. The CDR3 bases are TGTGCTAGTGGTTCCCAGCGCGCGGGACAGGGGAGATACAATGAGCAGTTCTTC.